What follows is one T cell receptor beta chain and its context. The antigen is unknown. This sample is drawn from a study of graft-versus-host responses after intestinal transplantation. Study as a whole: Following induction with anti-thymocyte globulin, all recipients were given tacrolimus and steroids for two to three years.

Generated by immunoSEQ multiplex PCR, the TCRdb table keeps only in-frame clones and is missing some. The data hold tens of thousands of clones, with approximately 84% observed a single time. Trimming removed 1 base from V and 1 base from J, with 5 bases in between. CDR1 is SGHRS, CDR2 YFSETQ, per germline. The CDR3 has 14 residues. The TCR originated in a human donor who was the organ donor for an intestinal transplant. The rearrangement links TRBV5-1 to TRBJ2-2; a weak D match, TRBD1 (5 bases). The sequencing used unstimulated CD4+ T cells sorted from spleen or lymph node cells, collected before transplant. CDR3 sequence reads: CASSLTGNTGELFF. In DNA form, the CDR3 reads TGCGCCAGCAGCTTGACAGGGAACACCGGGGAGCTGTTTTTT.